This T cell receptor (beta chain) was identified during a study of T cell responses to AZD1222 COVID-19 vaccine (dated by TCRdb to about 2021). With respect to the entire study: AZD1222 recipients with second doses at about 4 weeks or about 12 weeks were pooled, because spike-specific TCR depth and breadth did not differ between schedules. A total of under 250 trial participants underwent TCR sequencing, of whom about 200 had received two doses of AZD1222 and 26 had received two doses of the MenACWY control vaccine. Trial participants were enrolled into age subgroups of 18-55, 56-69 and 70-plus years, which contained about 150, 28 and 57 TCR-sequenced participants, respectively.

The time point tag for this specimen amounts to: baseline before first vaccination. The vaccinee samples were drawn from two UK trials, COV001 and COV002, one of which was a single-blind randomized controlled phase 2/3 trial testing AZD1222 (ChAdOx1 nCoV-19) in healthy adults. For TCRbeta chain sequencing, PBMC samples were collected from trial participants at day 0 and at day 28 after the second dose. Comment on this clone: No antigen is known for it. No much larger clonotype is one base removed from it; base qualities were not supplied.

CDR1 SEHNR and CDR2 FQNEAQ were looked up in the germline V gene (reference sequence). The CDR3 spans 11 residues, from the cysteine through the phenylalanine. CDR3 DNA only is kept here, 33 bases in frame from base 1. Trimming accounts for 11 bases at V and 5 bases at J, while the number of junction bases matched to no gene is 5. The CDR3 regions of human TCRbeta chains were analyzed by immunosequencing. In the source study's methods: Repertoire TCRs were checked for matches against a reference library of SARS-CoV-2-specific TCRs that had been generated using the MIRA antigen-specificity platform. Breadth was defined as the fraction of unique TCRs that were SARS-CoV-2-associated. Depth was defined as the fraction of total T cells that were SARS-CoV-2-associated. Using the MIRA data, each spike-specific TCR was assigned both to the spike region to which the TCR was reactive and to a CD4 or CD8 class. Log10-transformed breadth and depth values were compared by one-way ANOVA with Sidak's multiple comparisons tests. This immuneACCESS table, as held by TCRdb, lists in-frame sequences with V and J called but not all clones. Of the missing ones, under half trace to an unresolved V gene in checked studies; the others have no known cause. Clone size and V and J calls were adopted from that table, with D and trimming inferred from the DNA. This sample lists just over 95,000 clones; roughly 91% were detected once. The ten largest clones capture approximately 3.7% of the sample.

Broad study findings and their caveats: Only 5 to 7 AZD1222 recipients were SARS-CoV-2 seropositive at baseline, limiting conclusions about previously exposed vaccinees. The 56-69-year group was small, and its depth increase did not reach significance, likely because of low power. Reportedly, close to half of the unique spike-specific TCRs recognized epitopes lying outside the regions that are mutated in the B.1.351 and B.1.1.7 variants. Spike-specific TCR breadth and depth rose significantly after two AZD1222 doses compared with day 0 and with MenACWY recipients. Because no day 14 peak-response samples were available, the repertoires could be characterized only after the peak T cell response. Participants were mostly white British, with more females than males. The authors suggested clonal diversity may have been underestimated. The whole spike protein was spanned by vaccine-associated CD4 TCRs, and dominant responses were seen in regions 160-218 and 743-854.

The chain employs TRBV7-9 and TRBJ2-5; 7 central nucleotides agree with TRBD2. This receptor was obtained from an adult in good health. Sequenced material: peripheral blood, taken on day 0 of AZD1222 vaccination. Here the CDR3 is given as CAAGTIETQYF. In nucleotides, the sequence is TGTGCCGCCGGGACTATCGAGACCCAGTACTTC.